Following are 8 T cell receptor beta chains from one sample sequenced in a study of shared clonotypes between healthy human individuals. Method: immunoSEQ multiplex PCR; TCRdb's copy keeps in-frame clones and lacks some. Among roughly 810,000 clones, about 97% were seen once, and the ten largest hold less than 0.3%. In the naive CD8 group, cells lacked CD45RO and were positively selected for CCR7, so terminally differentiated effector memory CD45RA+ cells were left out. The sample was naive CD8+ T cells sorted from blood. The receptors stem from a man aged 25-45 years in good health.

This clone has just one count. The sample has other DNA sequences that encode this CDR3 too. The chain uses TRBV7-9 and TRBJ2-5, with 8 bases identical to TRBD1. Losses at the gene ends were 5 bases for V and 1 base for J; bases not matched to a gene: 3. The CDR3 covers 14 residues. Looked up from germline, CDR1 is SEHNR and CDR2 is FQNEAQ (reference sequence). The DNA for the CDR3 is TGTGCCAGCAGCCCAGGACAGGGCCAAGAGACCCAGTACTTC. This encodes CASSPGQGQETQYF.

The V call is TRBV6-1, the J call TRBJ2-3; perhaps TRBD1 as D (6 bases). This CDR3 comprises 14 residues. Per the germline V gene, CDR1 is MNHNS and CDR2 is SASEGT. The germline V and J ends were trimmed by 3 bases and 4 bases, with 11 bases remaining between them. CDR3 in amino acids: CASSELTGPDTQYF. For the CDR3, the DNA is TGTGCCAGCAGTGAGCTAACAGGGCCAGATACGCAGTATTTT.

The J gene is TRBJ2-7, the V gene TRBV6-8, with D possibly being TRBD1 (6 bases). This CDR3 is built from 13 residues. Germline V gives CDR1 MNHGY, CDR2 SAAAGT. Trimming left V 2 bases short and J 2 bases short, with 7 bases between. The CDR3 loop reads CASSYPGAYEQYF. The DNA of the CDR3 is TGTGCCAGCAGTTACCCAGGGGCCTACGAGCAGTACTTC.

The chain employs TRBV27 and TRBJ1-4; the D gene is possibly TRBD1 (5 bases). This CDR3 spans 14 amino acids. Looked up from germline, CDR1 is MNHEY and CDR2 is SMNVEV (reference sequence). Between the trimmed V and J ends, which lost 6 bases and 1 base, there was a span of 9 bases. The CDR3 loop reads CASRGVVTNEKLFF. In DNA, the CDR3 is TGTGCCAGCAGGGGGGTGGTAACTAATGAAAAACTGTTTTTT.

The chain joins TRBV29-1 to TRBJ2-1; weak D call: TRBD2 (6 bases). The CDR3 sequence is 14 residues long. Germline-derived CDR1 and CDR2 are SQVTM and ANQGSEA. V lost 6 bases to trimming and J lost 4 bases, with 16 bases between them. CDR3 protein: CSVPGGSGYNEQFF. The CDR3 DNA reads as TGCAGCGTGCCCGGAGGGTCCGGGTACAATGAGCAGTTCTTC.

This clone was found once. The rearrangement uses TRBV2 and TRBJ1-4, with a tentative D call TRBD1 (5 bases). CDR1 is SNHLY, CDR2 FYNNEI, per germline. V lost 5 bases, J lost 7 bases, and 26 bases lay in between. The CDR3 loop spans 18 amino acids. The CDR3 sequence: CASSHRSPETAVSEKLFF. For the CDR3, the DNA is TGTGCCAGCAGTCACAGGAGTCCTGAGACGGCGGTTAGTGAAAAACTGTTTTTT. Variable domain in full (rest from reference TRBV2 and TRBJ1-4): EPEVTQTPSHQVTQMGQEVILRCVPISNHLYFYWYRQILGQKVEFLVSFYNNEISEKSEIFDDQFSVERPDGSNFTLKIRSTKLEDSAMYFCASSHRSPETAVSEKLFFGSGTQLSVL.

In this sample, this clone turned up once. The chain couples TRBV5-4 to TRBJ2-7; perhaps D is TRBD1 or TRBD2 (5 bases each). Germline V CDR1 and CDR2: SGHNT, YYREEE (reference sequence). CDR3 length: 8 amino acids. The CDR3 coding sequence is TGTGTGGGGGACGAGCAGTACTTC. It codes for CVGDEQYF.

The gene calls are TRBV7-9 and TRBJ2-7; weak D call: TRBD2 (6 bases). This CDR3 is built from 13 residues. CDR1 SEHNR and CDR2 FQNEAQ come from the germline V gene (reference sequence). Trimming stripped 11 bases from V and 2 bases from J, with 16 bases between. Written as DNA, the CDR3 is TGTGCCGGGGCTAGCGAAACCGCCTACGAGCAGTACTTC. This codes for CAGASETAYEQYF.